A selection of T cell receptor beta chains follows, all from one sample in a study of CD4+ T cells in melanoma. The protocol was immunoSEQ multiplex PCR, while the TCRdb copy is restricted to in-frame clones and leaves out a portion. Among roughly 120,000 clones, about nine tenths were seen once, and the ten largest hold around 3%. The sample comprised peripheral blood. These receptor sequences come from a human donor with melanoma. Both conserved end residues are part of each CDR3. A D gene is named only where the DNA matches it firmly.

V gene	CDR3 length	D gene	J gene	CDR3 DNA	CDR3 protein
TRBV7-2	14	NA	TRBJ2-5	TGTGCCAGCAGCTTAGTGGCTACCCAAGAGACCCAGTACTTC	CASSLVATQETQYF
TRBV4-2	15	TRBD1	TRBJ2-7	TGTGCCAGCAGCCAGGCCCGGACAGGGACCTACGAGCAGTACTTC	CASSQARTGTYEQYF
TRBV28	14	TRBD1	TRBJ1-4	TGTGCCAGCAGCAAGACAGGGACAAGAGAAAAACTGTTTTTT	CASSKTGTREKLFF
TRBV2	15	TRBD2	TRBJ2-1	TGTGCCAGCAGGGGACTCCTTACTAGCGTTCTTGAGCAGTTCTTC	CASRGLLTSVLEQFF
TRBV7-6	13	NA	TRBJ1-6	TGTGCCAGCAGCCCGGACCGATATTCACCCCTCCACTTT	CASSPDRYSPLHF
TRBV6-1	16	TRBD1	TRBJ2-1	TGTGCCAGCAGTGAAGCGCACAGGGGTGGCTCTAATGAGCAGTTCTTC	CASSEAHRGGSNEQFF
TRBV18	14	TRBD1	TRBJ2-1	TGTGCCAGCTCACCGAGGGACAGGGAAAATGAGCAGTTCTTC	CASSPRDRENEQFF
TRBV4-3	12	NA	TRBJ1-2	TGCGCTCCACAAGGGGCGAACTATGGCTACACCTTC	CAPQGANYGYTF
TRBV28	14	TRBD1	TRBJ2-7	TGTGCCAGCAGTTTGCCGGACAGGCAACGCGAGCAGTACTTC	CASSLPDRQREQYF
TRBV2	13	TRBD2	TRBJ2-3	TGTGCCAGTTCTAGCGGGGGGGCAGATACGCAGTATTTT	CASSSGGADTQYF
TRBV13	17	TRBD2	TRBJ2-3	TGTGCCAGCAGCTCCTTAGCGGGAGGGCCTTACACAGATACGCAGTATTTT	CASSSLAGGPYTDTQYF
TRBV7-6	14	NA	TRBJ1-3	TGTGCCAGCAGCTCACAGGGCCTTGGAAACACCATATATTTT	CASSSQGLGNTIYF
TRBV4-2	15	TRBD1	TRBJ1-3	TGTGCCAGCAGCCCCCGACAGGGCTCTGGAAACACCATATATTTT	CASSPRQGSGNTIYF
TRBV10-3	11	NA	TRBJ2-7	TGTGCCACCGAGGACGGCTACGAGCAGTACTTC	CATEDGYEQYF
TRBV11-2	12	NA	TRBJ2-7	TGTGCCAGCAGAGGGGGGGCGTACGAGCAGTACTTC	CASRGGAYEQYF